The 12 T cell receptor beta chains given below trace back to one sample, sequenced in a study of immune heterogeneity within non-small cell lung tumors. TCR beta CDR3 regions came from multiplex PCR with 32 forward V and 13 reverse J primers. In TCRdb, the multiplex PCR reads were re-called with MiXCR into one record per CDR3 protein. The sample includes over 25,000 distinct CDR3 sequences, 25% to 30% seen only once; the top ten take about 4%. Bulk tumor genomic DNA, 600 to 650 ng per sample, was used as template. Surgeons took several biopsies per primary tumor, spaced far apart, during surgery. Samples came from untreated patients having curative surgery for newly diagnosed non-small cell lung cancer. Sequencing was done on a sample of lung tumor tissue. These receptors were collected from a man between 40 and 49 years old with non-small cell lung cancer.

Of note for this clonotype: A clone one base away is much larger, so this may be a read error. The chain uses TRBV6-1 and TRBJ2-5; 7 positions agree with TRBD1. Looked up from germline, CDR1 is MNHNS and CDR2 is SASEGT. J gave up 6 bases and V 6 bases, and 13 bases lay outside the gene matches. The CDR3 length is 15 residues. The CDR3 DNA reads TGTGCCAGCAGCCTCAGACAGGGCGGGTCGAAGACCCAGTACTTC. As protein: CASSLRQGGSKTQYF.

In this sample, this clonotype turned up many times. The rearrangement links TRBV27 to TRBJ1-6, with D possibly being TRBD1 (6 bases). Germline values: CDR1 MNHEY, CDR2 SMNVEV (reference sequence). CDR3 length: 18 residues. The ends were cut back, 6 bases at V and 0 bases at J, with 18 bases in the middle. The CDR3 loop is CASSATWGASSYNSPLHF. CDR3 coding DNA: TGTGCCAGCAGCGCCACTTGGGGGGCTAGCTCCTATAATTCACCCCTCCACTTT.

In this sample, this clonotype turned up once. This chain uses TRBV27 with TRBJ2-3, with D tentatively TRBD1 or TRBD2 (6 bases each). In germline, CDR1 is MNHEY, CDR2 SMNVEV (reference sequence). Trimming took 9 bases from V and 1 from J, leaving 14 bases between them. The CDR3 is made up of 14 amino acids. The CDR3: CASSWGAGTDTQYF. The CDR3 coding sequence is TGTGCCAGTTCATGGGGGGCGGGCACAGATACGCAGTATTTT.

The genes are TRBV7-2 and TRBJ2-7, with TRBD2 matching 7 bases. In germline, CDR1 is SGHTA, CDR2 FQGNSA. The CDR3 runs 16 residues. V trimming: 5 bases; J trimming: 4 bases; junction bases outside the gene matches: 14. Here the CDR3 DNA reads TGTGCCAGCAGCCTCACGTGGGGGAGGGCCCAGTACGAGCAGTACTTC. Translated: CASSLTWGRAQYEQYF. Supplemented by reference TRBV7-2 and TRBJ2-7, the full variable domain reads GAGVSQSPSNKVTEKGKDVELRCDPISGHTALYWYRQSLGQGLEFLIYFQGNSAPDKSGLPSDRFSAERTGGSVSTLTIQRTQQEDSAVYLCASSLTWGRAQYEQYFGPGTRLTVT.

V usage is TRBV14 and J usage is TRBJ1-2; D not resolved. The CDR3 has 12 residues. With 4 bases removed from V and 2 bases from J, the gap between germline ends came to 5 bases. CDR1 and CDR2 (germline): SGHDN, FVKESK. The CDR3 protein is CASSRNNYGYTF. DNA for the CDR3: TGTGCCAGCAGCCGGAACAACTATGGCTACACCTTC. Full variable domain (rest looked up from reference TRBV14 and TRBJ1-2): EAGVTQFPSHSVIEKGQTVTLRCDPISGHDNLYWYRRVMGKEIKFLLHFVKESKQDESGMPNNRFLAERTGGTYSTLKVQPAELEDSGVYFCASSRNNYGYTFGSGTRLTVV.

The rearrangement joins TRBV12-3 or TRBV12-4 to TRBJ2-4; 9 nucleotides match TRBD1. The CDR3 is 15 amino acids. V lost 5 bases, J lost 7 bases, and 9 bases stayed unmatched. The CDR3 nucleotides read TGTGCCAGCAGTCCCCGGGACAGGGAGTTTAACATTCAGTACTTC. Amino acids: CASSPRDREFNIQYF.

Points on this clonotype: A much larger clone sits a single nucleotide away, making a read error possible. The J gene is TRBJ2-3, the V gene TRBV7-6; TRBD1 might be the D (6 bases). The V end lost 6 bases, the J end lost 2 bases, and 15 bases lay between the germline ends. Germline V gene data show CDR1 as SGHVS and CDR2 as FNYEAQ. This CDR3 is 15 amino acids long. The CDR3 nucleotides read TGTGCCAGCAGTCAAAGGACAGCACCCACAGATACGCAGTATTTT. It codes for CASSQRTAPTDTQYF.

The sample holds many counts of this clonotype. The rearrangement joins TRBV24-1 to TRBJ2-2; D not resolved. The V and J ends lost 1 base and 8 bases respectively, with 7 bases between them. The CDR3 is 13 amino acids. Germline V gene sequence: CDR1 KGHDR, CDR2 SFDVKD. CDR3 in amino acids: CATSDFLKGELFF. The DNA for the CDR3 is TGTGCCACCAGTGATTTTTTGAAAGGGGAGCTGTTTTTT.

This clonotype occurred a few times. V is TRBV11-2 and J is TRBJ2-5; perhaps TRBD2 as D (5 bases). The V gene lost 8 bases and the J gene lost 5 bases, with 18 bases spanning the gap. This CDR3 contains 14 residues. Germline V gene sequence: CDR1 SGHAT, CDR2 FQNNGV. CDR3 DNA sequence: TGTGCCAGCGGCCTGAGTTGGGCGGGTGAGACCCAGTACTTC. Its protein is CASGLSWAGETQYF.

This clonotype was seen only once. This may be a read error: a much more frequent sequence differs by one nucleotide. The V gene is TRBV24-1, the J gene TRBJ2-1; D is unresolved. V lost 12 bases to trimming and J lost 5 bases, with 19 bases between them. The CDR3 is made up of 14 amino acids. Looked up from germline, CDR1 is KGHDR and CDR2 is SFDVKD. The CDR3: CASRETWGNNEQFF. CDR3 bases: TGTGCCTCCCGCGAGACATGGGGAAACAATGAGCAGTTCTTC.

This clonotype was seen repeatedly, ten times or more. This chain connects TRBV6-1 to TRBJ1-2; possible D gene TRBD1, 6 bases. The CDR3 spans 13 residues. CDR1 is MNHNS, CDR2 SASEGT, per germline. V was pared by 5 bases and J by 8 bases, with 15 bases between. The CDR3 bases are TGTGCCAGCAGTTCAGGGGAGGGAAGGGGCTACACCTTC. Translated: CASSSGEGRGYTF.

This clonotype was recorded at least ten times. This chain uses TRBV10-3 with TRBJ2-2; 13 bases map to TRBD2. CDR1 ENHRY and CDR2 SYGVKD come from the germline V gene. V lost 7 bases to trimming and J lost 6 bases; unmatched junction nucleotides: 5. The CDR3 totals 15 residues. The CDR3 here is CAINKGLAGPGELFF. DNA for the CDR3: TGTGCCATCAACAAGGGACTAGCGGGACCCGGGGAGCTGTTTTTT.